The rows below give T cell receptor beta chains drawn from one sample of a study of OX40 agonist ivuxolimab in advanced cancers. Repertoires were generated with immunoSEQ multiplex PCR, while TCRdb's copy carries only in-frame clones and drops some. There are 40,000 to 45,000 clones in the sample; approximately 80% occur only once, and roughly 25% lies in the top ten. Sequenced material: CD4+ or CD8+ T cells sorted from blood, taken in a trial of the OX40 agonist ivuxolimab. Source of these receptors: an adult with an advanced solid tumor such as melanoma, head and neck, liver or kidney cancer. The CDR3 runs from the conserved cysteine through the conserved F or W. A D gene is named only where the DNA matches it firmly. Clone size is shown for a subset of rows, as once, few, many or a class of expanded clone.

TRBV7-9	NA	NA	TRBJ1-4	CASSRRTEPEKLFF	TGTGCCAGCAGCCGACGGACAGAGCCAGAAAAACTGTTTTTT
TRBV25-1	NA	NA	TRBJ2-7	CASNGQGGYEQYF	TGTGCCAGCAACGGACAGGGAGGGTACGAGCAGTACTTC
TRBV5-5	NA	NA	TRBJ2-2	CASSRRPGTNTGELFF	TGTGCCAGCAGCCGAAGGCCGGGGACCAACACCGGGGAGCTGTTTTTT
TRBV28	NA	NA	TRBJ2-5	CASSSGQETQYF	TGTGCCAGCAGTTCCGGCCAAGAGACCCAGTACTTC
TRBV7-9	NA	TRBD1	TRBJ1-3	CASSLGQGNTIYF	TGTGCCAGCAGCCTGGGACAGGGAAACACCATATATTTT
TRBV5-1	NA	NA	TRBJ1-2	CASSGAGTSYGYTF	TGCGCCAGCAGCGGCGCCGGGACCTCCTATGGCTACACCTTC
TRBV6-1	NA	TRBD1	TRBJ1-4	CASSLGQGNEKLFF	TGTGCCAGCAGCCTCGGACAGGGTAATGAAAAACTGTTTTTT
TRBV6-5	NA	NA	TRBJ1-2	CASSYLNSYYGYTF	TGTGCCAGCAGTTACTTAAACAGCTACTATGGCTACACCTTC
TRBV4-3	NA	NA	TRBJ1-2	CASSQGGGGYTF	TGCGCCAGCAGCCAAGGAGGGGGTGGCTACACCTTC
TRBV29-1	NA	NA	TRBJ2-1	CSVAMPKIGFYNEQFF	TGCAGCGTTGCAATGCCCAAAATCGGTTTTTACAATGAGCAGTTCTTC
TRBV4-3	few	NA	TRBJ2-3	CASSQEGPFSSTDTQYF	TGCGCCAGCAGCCAAGAAGGCCCATTCTCTAGCACAGATACGCAGTATTTT
TRBV5-8	NA	NA	TRBJ2-7	CASSLGLGSDEQYF	TGTGCCAGCAGCTTGGGGCTAGGGAGCGACGAGCAGTACTTC
TRBV19	NA	NA	TRBJ1-4	CASSTQGVTNEKLFF	TGTGCCAGTAGTACACAGGGTGTCACTAATGAAAAACTGTTTTTT
TRBV7-9	NA	NA	TRBJ1-5	CASSWGGRNQPQHF	TGTGCCAGCAGCTGGGGGGGTCGCAATCAGCCCCAGCATTTT
TRBV14	NA	TRBD2	TRBJ2-1	CASSQTSGYYNEQFF	TGTGCCAGCAGCCAAACTAGCGGGTATTACAATGAGCAGTTCTTC
TRBV29-1	few	NA	TRBJ2-7	CSVKTGSSYEQYF	TGCAGCGTTAAGACGGGAAGCTCCTACGAGCAGTACTTC
TRBV7-3	once	NA	TRBJ1-2	CASSLGTEGGGYTF	TGTGCCAGCAGCTTAGGGACGGAGGGAGGTGGCTACACCTTC
TRBV28	NA	NA	TRBJ2-3	CASRPPPGTQLTDTQYF	TGTGCCAGCAGACCACCACCCGGGACGCAACTCACAGATACGCAGTATTTT
TRBV4-1	once	NA	TRBJ1-4	CASSQDLGGKLFF	TGCGCCAGCAGCCAAGATCTCGGGGGAAAACTGTTTTTT
TRBV6-5	NA	NA	TRBJ2-3	CASSYTQGGTQYF	TGTGCCAGCAGTTACACCCAGGGTGGTACGCAGTATTTT
TRBV27	NA	NA	TRBJ2-3	CARRVGADTQYF	TGTGCCCGCAGGGTGGGAGCGGATACGCAGTATTTT
TRBV27	NA	TRBD2	TRBJ2-3	CASSRRTSGATDTQYF	TGTGCCAGCAGCCGTCGAACTAGCGGGGCCACAGATACGCAGTATTTT
TRBV4-3	NA	NA	TRBJ2-7	CASSQDHGPFYEQYF	TGCGCCAGCAGCCAAGATCACGGACCTTTCTACGAGCAGTACTTC
TRBV28	NA	TRBD2	TRBJ2-6	CASSLFNSGIGTGANVLIF	TGTGCCAGCAGTTTGTTCAACAGCGGGATAGGTACTGGGGCCAACGTCCTGATTTTC
TRBV27	NA	NA	TRBJ2-7	CASSFRYSYEQYF	TGTGCCAGCAGTTTCCGTTACTCCTACGAGCAGTACTTC
TRBV5-6	NA	NA	TRBJ1-1	CASTLGPLLMNTEAFF	TGTGCCAGCACCTTAGGGCCCTTACTAATGAACACTGAAGCTTTCTTT
TRBV4-1	NA	TRBD1	TRBJ1-1	CASSQGPRQGAMNTEAFF	TGCGCCAGCAGCCAAGGCCCCCGACAGGGTGCAATGAACACTGAAGCTTTCTTT
TRBV7-9	NA	TRBD2	TRBJ2-2	CASSTTSGRIAGELFF	TGTGCCAGCAGCACCACTAGCGGGAGGATCGCCGGGGAGCTGTTTTTT
TRBV6-4	NA	TRBD2	TRBJ2-7	CASSDLGAGEQVNVF	TGTGCCAGCAGTGACCTAGGGGCGGGGGAGCAAGTAAACGTCTTC
TRBV5-8	NA	NA	TRBJ2-3	CASSFSGGSSTDTQYF	TGTGCCAGCAGCTTCTCGGGGGGCAGTAGCACAGATACGCAGTATTTT
TRBV30	once	TRBD2	TRBJ2-2	CAWSPSIAGVAGELFF	TGTGCCTGGAGCCCTAGCATAGCGGGAGTGGCCGGGGAGCTGTTTTTT
TRBV9	NA	TRBD2	TRBJ2-2	CASSVAVLAGGGTNTGELFF	TGTGCCAGCAGCGTTGCAGTACTAGCGGGGGGAGGAACAAACACCGGGGAGCTGTTTTTT
TRBV18	few	TRBD1	TRBJ1-2	CASSPPGQGFYGYTF	TGTGCCAGCTCACCTCCGGGACAGGGTTTCTATGGCTACACCTTC
TRBV4-1	NA	TRBD2	TRBJ2-1	CASTGGGYNEQFF	TGCGCCAGCACGGGGGGGGGTTACAATGAGCAGTTCTTC
TRBV2	NA	NA	TRBJ2-7	CASRMGRSSYEQYF	TGTGCCAGCAGGATGGGACGGAGCTCCTACGAGCAGTACTTC
TRBV6-1	NA	TRBD1	TRBJ2-1	CAGQDYNEQFF	TGTGCCGGACAGGACTACAATGAGCAGTTCTTC
TRBV7-3	once	NA	TRBJ2-1	CASSNKQVYEQFF	TGTGCCAGCAGCAACAAGCAGGTGTATGAGCAGTTCTTC
TRBV7-9	once	TRBD2	TRBJ2-1	CASSLRGDRNNEQFF	TGTGCCAGCAGCCTTCGGGGGGATAGGAACAATGAGCAGTTCTTC
TRBV27	few	TRBD2	TRBJ2-3	CASSQPVLAGHTDTQYF	TGTGCCAGCAGTCAACCGGTACTAGCGGGCCACACAGATACGCAGTATTTT
TRBV5-6	NA	NA	TRBJ2-7	CASSLAGQGRWYEQYF	TGTGCCAGCAGCTTGGCCGGCCAGGGGAGGTGGTACGAGCAGTACTTC
TRBV6-5	once	TRBD2	TRBJ2-3	CASRRGGVSDTQYF	TGTGCCAGCAGGCGGGGGGGCGTCTCAGATACGCAGTATTTT